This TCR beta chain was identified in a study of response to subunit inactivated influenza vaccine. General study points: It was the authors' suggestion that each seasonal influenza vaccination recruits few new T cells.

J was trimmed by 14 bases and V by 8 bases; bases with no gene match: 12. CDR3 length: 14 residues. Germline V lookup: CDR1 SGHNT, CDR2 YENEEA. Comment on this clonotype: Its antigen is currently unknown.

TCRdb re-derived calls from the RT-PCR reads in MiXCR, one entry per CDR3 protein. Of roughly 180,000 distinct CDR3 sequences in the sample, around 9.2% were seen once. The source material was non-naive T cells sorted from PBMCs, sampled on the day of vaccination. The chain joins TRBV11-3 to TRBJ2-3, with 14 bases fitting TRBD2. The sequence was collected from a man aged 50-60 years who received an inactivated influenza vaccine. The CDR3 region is CASRAGTSGGPVYF. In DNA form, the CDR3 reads TGTGCCAGCCGAGCCGGGACTAGCGGGGGCCCGGTGTATTTT.